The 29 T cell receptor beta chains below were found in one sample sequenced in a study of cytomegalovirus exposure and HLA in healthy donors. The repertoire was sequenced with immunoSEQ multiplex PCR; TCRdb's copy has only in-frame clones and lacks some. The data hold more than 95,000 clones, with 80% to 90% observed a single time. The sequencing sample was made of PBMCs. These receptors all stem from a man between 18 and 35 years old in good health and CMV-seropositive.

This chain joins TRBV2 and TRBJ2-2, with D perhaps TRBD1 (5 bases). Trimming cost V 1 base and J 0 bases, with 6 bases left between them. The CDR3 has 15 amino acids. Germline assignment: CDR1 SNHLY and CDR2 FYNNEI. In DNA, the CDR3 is TGTGCCAGCAGTGAAGACAGGCCGAACACCGGGGAGCTGTTTTTT. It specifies CASSEDRPNTGELFF.

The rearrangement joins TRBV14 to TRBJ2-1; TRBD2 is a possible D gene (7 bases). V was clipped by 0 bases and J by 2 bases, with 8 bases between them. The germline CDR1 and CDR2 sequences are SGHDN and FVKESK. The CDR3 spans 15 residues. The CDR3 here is CASSQEGGPYNEQFF. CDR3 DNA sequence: TGTGCCAGCAGCCAAGAGGGGGGGCCCTACAATGAGCAGTTCTTC.

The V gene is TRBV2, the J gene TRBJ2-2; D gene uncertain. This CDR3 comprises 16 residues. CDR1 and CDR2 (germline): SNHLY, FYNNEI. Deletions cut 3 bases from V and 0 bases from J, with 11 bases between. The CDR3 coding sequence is TGTGCCAGCAGTGAGGAGTCAGTGGCGAACACCGGGGAGCTGTTTTTT. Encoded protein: CASSEESVANTGELFF.

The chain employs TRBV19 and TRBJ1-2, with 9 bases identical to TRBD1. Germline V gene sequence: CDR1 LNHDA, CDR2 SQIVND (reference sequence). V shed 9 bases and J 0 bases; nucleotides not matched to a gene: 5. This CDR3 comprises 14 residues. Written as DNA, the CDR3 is TGTGCCAGCGCCCGGGACAGGGCTAACTATGGCTACACCTTC. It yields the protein CASARDRANYGYTF.

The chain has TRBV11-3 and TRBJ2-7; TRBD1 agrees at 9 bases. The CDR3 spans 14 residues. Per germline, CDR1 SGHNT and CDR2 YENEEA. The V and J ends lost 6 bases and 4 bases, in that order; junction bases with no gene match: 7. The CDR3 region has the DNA TGTGCCAGCAGTTTCGGACAGGGGTCGTACGAGCAGTACTTC. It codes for CASSFGQGSYEQYF.

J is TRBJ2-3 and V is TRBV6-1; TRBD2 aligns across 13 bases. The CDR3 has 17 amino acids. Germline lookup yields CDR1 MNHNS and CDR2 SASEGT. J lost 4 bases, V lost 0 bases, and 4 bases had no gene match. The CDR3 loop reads CASSEAPTSGGADTQYF. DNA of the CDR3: TGTGCCAGCAGTGAAGCCCCAACTAGCGGGGGGGCAGATACGCAGTATTTT.

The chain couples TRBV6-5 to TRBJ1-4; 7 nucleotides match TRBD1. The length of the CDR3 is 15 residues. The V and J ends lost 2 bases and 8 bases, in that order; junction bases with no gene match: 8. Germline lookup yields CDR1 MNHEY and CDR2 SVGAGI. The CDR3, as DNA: TGTGCCAGCAGTTACAGGAGGGGGCAGGGGGAAAAACTGTTTTTT. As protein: CASSYRRGQGEKLFF.

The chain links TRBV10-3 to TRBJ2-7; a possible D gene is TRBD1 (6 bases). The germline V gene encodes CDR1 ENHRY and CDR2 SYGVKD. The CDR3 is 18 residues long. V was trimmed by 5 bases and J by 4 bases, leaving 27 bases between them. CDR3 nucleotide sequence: TGTGCCATCAGTCAAGGAGACAAACAGACAGGTCTCGGGTACGAGCAGTACTTC. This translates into CAISQGDKQTGLGYEQYF.

CDR3 nucleotides: TGTGCCAGCAGTTTTCCCGGGACAGCTTCCTACGAGCAGTACTTC. Translating gives CASSFPGTASYEQYF. The chain uses TRBV25-1 and TRBJ2-7, with 7 bases matching TRBD1. CDR1 is MGHDK and CDR2 is SYGVNS in the germline V gene. V dropped 5 bases and J dropped 1; count of bases not matched to a gene: 8. The CDR3 spans 15 residues.

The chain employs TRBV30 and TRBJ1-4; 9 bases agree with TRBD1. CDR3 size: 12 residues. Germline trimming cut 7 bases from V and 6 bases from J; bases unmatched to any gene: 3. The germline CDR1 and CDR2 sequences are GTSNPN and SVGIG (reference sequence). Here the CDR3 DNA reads TGTGCCTCGTACAGGGGGCATGAAAAACTGTTTTTT. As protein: CASYRGHEKLFF.

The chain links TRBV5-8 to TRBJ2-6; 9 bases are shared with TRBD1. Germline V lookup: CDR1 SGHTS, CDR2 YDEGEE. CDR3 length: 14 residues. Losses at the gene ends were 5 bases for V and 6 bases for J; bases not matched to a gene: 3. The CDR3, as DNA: TGTGCCAGCAGAGGGACAGGGTTGGCCAACGTCCTGACTTTC. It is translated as CASRGTGLANVLTF.

The CDR3 protein is CASRKTSGGFTDTQYF. The CDR3 DNA follows: TGTGCCAGCAGAAAAACTAGCGGGGGATTCACAGATACGCAGTATTTT. The rearrangement uses TRBV5-4 and TRBJ2-3; 11 positions match TRBD2. CDR3 length: 16 residues. The germline V gene encodes CDR1 SGHNT and CDR2 YYREEE (reference sequence). J gave up 2 bases and V 5 bases, and 7 bases lay outside the gene matches.

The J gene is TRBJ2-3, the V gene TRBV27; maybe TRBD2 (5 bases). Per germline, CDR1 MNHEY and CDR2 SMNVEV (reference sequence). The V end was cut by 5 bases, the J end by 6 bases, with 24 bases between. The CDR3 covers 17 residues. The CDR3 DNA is TGTGCCAGCAGTCTGATCAGCAGGATCTACCCGGGGGATACGCAGTATTTT. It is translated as CASSLISRIYPGDTQYF.

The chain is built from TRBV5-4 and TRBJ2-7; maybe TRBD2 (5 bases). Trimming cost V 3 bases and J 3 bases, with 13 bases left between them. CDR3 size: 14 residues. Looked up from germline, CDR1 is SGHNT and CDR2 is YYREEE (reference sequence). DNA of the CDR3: TGTGCCAGCAGCTGGGCCGGGGTTAACTACGAGCAGTACTTC. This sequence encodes CASSWAGVNYEQYF.

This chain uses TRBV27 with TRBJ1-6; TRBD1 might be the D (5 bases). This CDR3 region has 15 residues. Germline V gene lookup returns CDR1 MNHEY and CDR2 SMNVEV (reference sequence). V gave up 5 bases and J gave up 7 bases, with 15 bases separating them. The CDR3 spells CASSPTRGTNSPLHF. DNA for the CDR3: TGTGCCAGCAGTCCTACAAGGGGTACCAATTCACCCCTCCACTTT.

The CDR3 loop is CASSLGGAIDTQYF. The CDR3 coding sequence is TGTGCCAGCAGTCTCGGGGGGGCAATAGATACGCAGTATTTT. The rearrangement joins TRBV2 to TRBJ2-3, with 8 bases identical to TRBD2. Losses at the gene ends were 5 bases for V and 5 bases for J; bases not matched to a gene: 6. Germline V lookup: CDR1 SNHLY, CDR2 FYNNEI. The CDR3 totals 14 residues.

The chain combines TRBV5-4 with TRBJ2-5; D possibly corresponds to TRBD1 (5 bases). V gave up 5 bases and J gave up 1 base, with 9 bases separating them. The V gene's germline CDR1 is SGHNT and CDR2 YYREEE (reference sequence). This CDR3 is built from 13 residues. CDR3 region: CASRGRVQETQYF. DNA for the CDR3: TGTGCCAGCAGGGGCAGGGTCCAAGAGACCCAGTACTTC.

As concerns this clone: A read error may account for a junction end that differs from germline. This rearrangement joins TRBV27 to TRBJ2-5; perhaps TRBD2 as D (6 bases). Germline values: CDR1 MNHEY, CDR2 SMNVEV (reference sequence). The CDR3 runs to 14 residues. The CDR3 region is CASILWDSGWTQYF. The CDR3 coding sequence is TGTGCCAGCATTTTATGGGACTCCGGGTGGACCCAGTACTTC.

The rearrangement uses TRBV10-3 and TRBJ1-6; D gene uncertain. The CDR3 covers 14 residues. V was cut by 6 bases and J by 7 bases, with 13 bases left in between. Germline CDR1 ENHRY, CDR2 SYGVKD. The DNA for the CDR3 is TGTGCCATCAGAACGGACGGGGTCAATTCACCCCTCCACTTT. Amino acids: CAIRTDGVNSPLHF.

In nucleotides, the CDR3 is TGTGCCAGCAGGACTAGCGGGAAGAGGAATGAGCAGTTCTTC. It translates to CASRTSGKRNEQFF. The chain carries TRBV6-5 and TRBJ2-1, with 11 bases that match TRBD2. The CDR3 runs 14 residues. CDR1 is MNHEY, CDR2 SVGAGI, per germline. V lost 6 bases, J lost 7 bases, and 5 bases stayed unmatched.

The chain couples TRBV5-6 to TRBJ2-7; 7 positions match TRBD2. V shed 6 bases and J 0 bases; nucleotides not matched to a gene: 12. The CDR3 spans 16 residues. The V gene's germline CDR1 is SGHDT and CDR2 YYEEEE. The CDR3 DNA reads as TGTGCCAGCACCCGGGGGGTAGGGGCGAGCTCCTACGAGCAGTACTTC. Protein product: CASTRGVGASSYEQYF.

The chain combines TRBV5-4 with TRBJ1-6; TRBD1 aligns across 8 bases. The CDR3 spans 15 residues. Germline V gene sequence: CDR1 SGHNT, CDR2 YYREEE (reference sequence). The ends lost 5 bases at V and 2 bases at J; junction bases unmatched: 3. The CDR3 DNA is TGTGCCAGCAGGACAGGGGAGACCTATAATTCACCCCTCCACTTT. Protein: CASRTGETYNSPLHF.

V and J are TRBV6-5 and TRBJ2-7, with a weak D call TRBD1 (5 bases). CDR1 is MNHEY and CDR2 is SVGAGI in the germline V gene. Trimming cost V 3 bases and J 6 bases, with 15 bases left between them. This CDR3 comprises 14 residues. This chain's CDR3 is CASSYTDNWGEQYF. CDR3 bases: TGTGCCAGCAGTTATACGGACAACTGGGGCGAGCAGTACTTC.

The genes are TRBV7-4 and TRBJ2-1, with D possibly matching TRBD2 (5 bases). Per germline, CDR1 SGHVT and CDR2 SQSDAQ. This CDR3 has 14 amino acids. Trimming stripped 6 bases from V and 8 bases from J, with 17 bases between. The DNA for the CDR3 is TGTGCCAGCAGGGGTGGTAGATTTAGCGATGAGCAGTTCTTC. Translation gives CASRGGRFSDEQFF.

The CDR3 region is CASSGLSGAKETQYF. The CDR3 nucleotides read TGTGCCAGCAGTGGGCTGAGCGGGGCGAAAGAGACCCAGTACTTC. This sequence joins TRBV2 and TRBJ2-5, with 7 bases fitting TRBD2. Trimming removed 4 bases from V and 3 bases from J; junction bases left unmatched: 8. Germline assignment: CDR1 SNHLY and CDR2 FYNNEI. CDR3 size: 15 residues.

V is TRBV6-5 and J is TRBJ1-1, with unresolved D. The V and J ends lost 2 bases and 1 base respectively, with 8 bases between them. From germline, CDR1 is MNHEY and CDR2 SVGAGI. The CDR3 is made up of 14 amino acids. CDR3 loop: CASSYERSNTEAFF. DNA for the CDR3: TGTGCCAGCAGTTACGAACGGTCGAACACTGAAGCTTTCTTT.

CDR3 in amino acids: CASSPGLSAPPPRAETQYF. The CDR3 coding sequence is TGTGCCAGCAGCCCCGGCTTGAGCGCTCCGCCCCCGCGAGCAGAGACCCAGTACTTC. This chain uses TRBV27 with TRBJ2-5; the D is unclear. CDR3 size: 19 residues. Per the germline V gene, CDR1 is MNHEY and CDR2 is SMNVEV (reference sequence). Trimming removed 6 bases at V and 4 bases at J, with 30 bases between.

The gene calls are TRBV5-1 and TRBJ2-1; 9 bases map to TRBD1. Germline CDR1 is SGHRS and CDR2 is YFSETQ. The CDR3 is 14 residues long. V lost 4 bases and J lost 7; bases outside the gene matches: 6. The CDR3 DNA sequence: TGCGCCAGCAGCACCTCCGGGACAGGGAATGAGCAGTTCTTC. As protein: CASSTSGTGNEQFF.

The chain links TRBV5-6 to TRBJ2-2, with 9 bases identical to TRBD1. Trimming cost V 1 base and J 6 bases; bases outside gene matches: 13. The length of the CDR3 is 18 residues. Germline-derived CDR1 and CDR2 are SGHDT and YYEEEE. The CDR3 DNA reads TGTGCCAGCAGCTTGTATTACCGGGACAGGGTCGGGTCCGGGGAGCTGTTTTTT. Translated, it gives CASSLYYRDRVGSGELFF.